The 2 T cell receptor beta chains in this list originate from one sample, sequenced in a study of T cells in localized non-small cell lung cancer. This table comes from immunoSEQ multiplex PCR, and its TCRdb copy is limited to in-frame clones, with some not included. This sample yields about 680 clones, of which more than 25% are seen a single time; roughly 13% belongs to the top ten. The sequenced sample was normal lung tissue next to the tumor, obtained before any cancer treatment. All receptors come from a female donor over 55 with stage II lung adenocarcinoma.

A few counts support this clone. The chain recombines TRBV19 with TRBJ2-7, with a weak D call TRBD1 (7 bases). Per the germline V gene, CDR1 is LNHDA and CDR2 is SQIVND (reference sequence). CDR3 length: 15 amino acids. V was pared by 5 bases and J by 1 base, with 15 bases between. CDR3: CASSRRQGGSYEQYF. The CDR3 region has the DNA TGTGCCAGTAGTCGGCGACAGGGAGGTTCCTACGAGCAGTACTTC.

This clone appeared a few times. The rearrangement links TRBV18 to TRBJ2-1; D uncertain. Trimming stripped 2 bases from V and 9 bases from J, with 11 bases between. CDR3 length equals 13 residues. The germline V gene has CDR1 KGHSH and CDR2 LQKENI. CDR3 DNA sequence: TGTGCCAGCTCACCAACCCCTCAAAGTGAGCAGTTCTTC. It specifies CASSPTPQSEQFF.